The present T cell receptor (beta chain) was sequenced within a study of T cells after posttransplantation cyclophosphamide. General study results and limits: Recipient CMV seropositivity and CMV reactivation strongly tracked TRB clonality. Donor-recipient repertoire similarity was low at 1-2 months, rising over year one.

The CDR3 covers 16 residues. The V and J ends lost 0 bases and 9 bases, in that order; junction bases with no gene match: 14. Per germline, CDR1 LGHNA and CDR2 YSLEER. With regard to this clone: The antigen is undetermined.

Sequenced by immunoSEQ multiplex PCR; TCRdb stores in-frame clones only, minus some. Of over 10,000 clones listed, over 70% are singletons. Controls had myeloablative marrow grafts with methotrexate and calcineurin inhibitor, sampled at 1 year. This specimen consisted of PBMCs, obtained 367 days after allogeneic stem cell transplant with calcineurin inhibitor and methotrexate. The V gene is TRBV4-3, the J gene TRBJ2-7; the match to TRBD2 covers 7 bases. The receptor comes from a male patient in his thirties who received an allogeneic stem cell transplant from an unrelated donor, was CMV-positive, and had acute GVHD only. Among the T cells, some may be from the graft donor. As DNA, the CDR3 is TGCGCCAGCAGCCAAGATAGGGCTAGCGGTGGGTACTGGCAGTACTTC. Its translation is CASSQDRASGGYWQYF.